This TCR beta chain was profiled in a study of cytomegalovirus exposure and HLA in healthy donors. Findings and limits, study-wide: A missense DCLRE1C variant was associated with V- and J-gene trimming of TCR beta chains in a later analysis, and an independent cohort replicated the association. HLA-A and HLA-B allele assignments for most subjects were reportedly predicted accurately using TCR beta sequences.

Comment on this clone: Its cognate antigen is unknown.

CDR1 is MNHEY, CDR2 SVGAGI, per germline. There are 15 residues in the CDR3. V was pared by 4 bases and J by 0 bases, with 7 bases between. There were likely unrecorded immune exposures, though donors were nominally healthy when sampled. PCR was performed using 60 Vbeta and 13 Jbeta primers. Here immunoSEQ multiplex PCR was the method, and the copy in TCRdb shows in-frame clones only, minus some. The table has about 200,000 clones, approximately 79% seen once. The source material was PBMCs. V usage is TRBV6-5 and J usage is TRBJ1-6, with unresolved D. This sequence was found in a man between 18 and 35 years old in good health and CMV-seronegative. As DNA, the CDR3 is TGTGCCAGCAGTTCGGGGAGCTCCTATAATTCACCCCTCCACTTT. Encoded protein: CASSSGSSYNSPLHF.